One and the same sample provided the 5 T cell receptor beta chains below, sequenced in a study of shared clonotypes between healthy human individuals. The repertoire was sequenced with immunoSEQ multiplex PCR; TCRdb's copy has only in-frame clones and lacks some. The table has more than 400,000 clones, about 96% seen once. The sequencing input was naive CD4+ T cells sorted from blood. Subset meaning: CD45RA+ positively selected. Receptor source: a woman under 40 in good health.

J is TRBJ1-4 and V is TRBV7-9; 8 bases are a match to TRBD1. Germline loops: CDR1 SEHNR, CDR2 FQNEAQ (reference sequence). This CDR3 is 14 amino acids long. V was pared by 4 bases and J by 7 bases, with 5 bases of the junction left unmatched. CDR3 residues: CASSSTGVFEKLFF. DNA for the CDR3: TGTGCCAGCAGCTCGACAGGGGTGTTTGAAAAACTGTTTTTT.

V and J are TRBV14 and TRBJ2-7, with 8 bases aligning to TRBD2. Per germline, CDR1 SGHDN and CDR2 FVKESK. Trimming took 5 bases from V and 4 from J; bases not matched to a gene: 10. This CDR3 is built from 15 residues. Written as DNA, the CDR3 is TGTGCCAGCAGCTCACAAGCGGGAGTTCCATACGAGCAGTACTTC. Protein: CASSSQAGVPYEQYF.

The chain couples TRBV9 to TRBJ1-1; possibly TRBD1 for D (5 bases). V was clipped by 3 bases and J by 3 bases, with 18 bases between them. CDR3 length: 16 amino acids. The germline V gene has CDR1 SGDLS and CDR2 YYNGEE. DNA of the CDR3: TGTGCCAGCAGCGCGGGGGACTGGTGGCGGGACACTGAAGCTTTCTTT. Translated, it gives CASSAGDWWRDTEAFF. The variable domain in full, completed from reference TRBV9 and TRBJ1-1, reads DSGVTQTPKHLITATGQRVTLRCSPRSGDLSVYWYQQSLDQGLQFLIQYYNGEERAKGNILERFSAQQFPDLHSELNLSSLELGDSALYFCASSAGDWWRDTEAFFGQGTRLTVV.

CDR3 nucleotides: TGTGCCAGCAGTTTATCCACAGGGGGCTACAATGAGCAGTTCTTC. This sequence encodes CASSLSTGGYNEQFF. This chain links TRBV28 with TRBJ2-1; TRBD1 matches at 8 bases. Germline CDR1 and CDR2: MDHEN and SYDVKM. The trim removed 1 base at V and 3 bases at J, leaving 2 bases unmatched. The CDR3 runs to 15 residues. Combining the CDR3 with reference TRBV28 and TRBJ2-1 gives the whole variable domain DVKVTQSSRYLVKRTGEKVFLECVQDMDHENMFWYRQDPGLGLRLIYFSYDVKMKEKGDIPEGYSVSREKKERFSLILESASTNQTSMYLCASSLSTGGYNEQFFGPGTRLTVL.

This clone was seen just once. J is TRBJ1-2 and V is TRBV14; perhaps TRBD1 as D (5 bases). V lost 4 bases and J 9 bases, leaving 18 bases between the germline ends. The CDR3 is 14 amino acids. Germline CDR1 and CDR2: SGHDN and FVKESK. The CDR3: CASSPTGTAVSYTF. The CDR3 DNA is TGTGCCAGCAGCCCTACAGGAACCGCCGTCAGCTACACCTTC.